This TCR beta chain is drawn from a study of siplizumab effects on memory and regulatory T cells. TCRdb's table, derived via immunoSEQ multiplex PCR, lists solely in-frame clones and lacks some. This table has roughly 110,000 clones, over 85% appearing once. Turning to this clone: The antigen is undetermined.

Findings and limits, study-wide: Among mappable alloreactive CD4+ clones, the Treg-derived fraction averaged around 70% with siplizumab versus approximately 26% in controls. Proliferating Tregs in siplizumab cultures were never verified as suppressive.

The origin of this receptor is a human donor in good health. Sequenced sample: non-Treg CD4+ T cells sorted from blood.

The chain's CDR3 is CASTTQGGVVDEKLFF. CDR3 nucleotides: TGTGCCAGTACCACCCAGGGGGGCGTCGTAGATGAAAAACTGTTTTTT. The V and J genes are TRBV19 and TRBJ1-4; 7 nucleotides match TRBD1. The CDR3 sequence is 16 residues long. V was clipped by 7 bases and J by 6 bases; unmatched bases: 14. Germline lookup yields CDR1 LNHDA and CDR2 SQIVND (reference sequence).